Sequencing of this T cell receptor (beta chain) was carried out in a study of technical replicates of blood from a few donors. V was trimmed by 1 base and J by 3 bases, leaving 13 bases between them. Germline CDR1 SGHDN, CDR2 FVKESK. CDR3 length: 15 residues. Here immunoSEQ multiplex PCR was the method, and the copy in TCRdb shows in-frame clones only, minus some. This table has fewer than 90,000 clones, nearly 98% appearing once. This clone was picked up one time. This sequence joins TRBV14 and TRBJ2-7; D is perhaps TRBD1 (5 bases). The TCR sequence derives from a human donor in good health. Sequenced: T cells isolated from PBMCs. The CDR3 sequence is CASSQGSGAFYEQYF. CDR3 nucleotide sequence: TGTGCCAGCAGCCAAGGGAGTGGGGCCTTCTACGAGCAGTACTTC.